The rows below give T cell receptor beta chains drawn from one sample of a study of T cells in Graves' hyperthyroidism and ophthalmopathy. TCRdb re-called the multiplex PCR reads through MiXCR, storing one row per CDR3 protein. Here the sample spans approximately 740,000 distinct CDR3 sequences, around 13% being singletons. Sequenced input: blood. The receptors shown here come from a woman aged 18-35 years with Graves' hyperthyroidism. Each CDR3 is given with its conserved first and last residue. Each record gives: clone size, V gene, D gene, J gene, CDR3 protein, CDR3 DNA. D genes are given only for firm matches. The size of a clone is reported for some rows only, either as once, few or many, or as a class for expanded clones.

clone_size: many; v_call: TRBV2; d_call: NA; j_call: TRBJ2-1; cdr3_aa: CASSAGGRETRWGINEQFF; cdr3_nt: TGTGCCAGCAGCGCTGGGGGCAGGGAAACAAGGTGGGGGATCAATGAGCAGTTCTTC
clone_size: many; v_call: TRBV7-2; d_call: NA; j_call: TRBJ2-1; cdr3_aa: CASSLGVEYNEQFF; cdr3_nt: TGTGCCAGCAGCTTAGGAGTAGAATACAATGAGCAGTTCTTC
clone_size: many; v_call: TRBV6-6; d_call: TRBD1; j_call: TRBJ2-2; cdr3_aa: CASSYGPGTGFANTGELFF; cdr3_nt: TGTGCCAGCAGTTACGGGCCCGGGACAGGGTTCGCGAACACCGGGGAGCTGTTTTTT
clone_size: many; v_call: TRBV7-3; d_call: TRBD2; j_call: TRBJ2-1; cdr3_aa: CASSLIGTSRRFDEQFF; cdr3_nt: TGTGCCAGCAGCTTGATCGGGACTAGCCGTAGGTTCGATGAGCAGTTCTTC
clone_size: few; v_call: TRBV20-1; d_call: NA; j_call: TRBJ1-5; cdr3_aa: CSALRRSTFSNQPQHF; cdr3_nt: TGCAGTGCTTTGCGGCGCTCAACTTTTAGCAATCAGCCCCAGCATTTT
clone_size: few; v_call: TRBV20-1; d_call: NA; j_call: TRBJ1-5; cdr3_aa: CSASTDYGPQHF; cdr3_nt: TGCAGTGCTAGCACAGATTACGGGCCCCAGCATTTT
clone_size: NA; v_call: TRBV29-1; d_call: NA; j_call: TRBJ1-5; cdr3_aa: CSAAGGYNQPQHF; cdr3_nt: TGCAGCGCTGCGGGGGGATACAATCAGCCCCAGCATTTT
clone_size: many; v_call: TRBV30; d_call: TRBD2; j_call: TRBJ2-7; cdr3_aa: CAWNGLGSYEQYF; cdr3_nt: TGTGCCTGGAACGGACTAGGTTCCTACGAGCAGTACTTC
clone_size: many; v_call: TRBV20-1; d_call: TRBD1; j_call: TRBJ1-1; cdr3_aa: CSAKGAGTEAFF; cdr3_nt: TGCAGTGCTAAGGGGGCGGGCACTGAAGCTTTCTTT
clone_size: few; v_call: TRBV28; d_call: NA; j_call: TRBJ2-7; cdr3_aa: CASSFQGIYEQYF; cdr3_nt: TGTGCCAGCAGTTTTCAGGGGATCTACGAGCAGTACTTC
clone_size: NA; v_call: TRBV7-9; d_call: NA; j_call: TRBJ2-5; cdr3_aa: CAGGTGGRETQYF; cdr3_nt: TGTGCCGGCGGTACCGGGGGTAGAGAGACCCAGTACTTC
clone_size: NA; v_call: TRBV9; d_call: NA; j_call: TRBJ2-7; cdr3_aa: CASSEGVGLNYEQYF; cdr3_nt: TGTGCCAGCAGTGAGGGGGTTGGGCTAAACTACGAGCAGTACTTC
clone_size: many; v_call: TRBV7-6; d_call: TRBD2; j_call: TRBJ2-7; cdr3_aa: CASSLGPSGNEQYF; cdr3_nt: TGTGCCAGCAGCTTAGGCCCTAGCGGGAACGAGCAGTACTTC
clone_size: NA; v_call: TRBV27; d_call: TRBD2; j_call: TRBJ2-7; cdr3_aa: CASSLIGLAGDYEQYF; cdr3_nt: TGTGCCAGCAGTTTAATCGGTCTAGCGGGAGACTACGAGCAGTACTTC
clone_size: few; v_call: TRBV6-1; d_call: NA; j_call: TRBJ1-4; cdr3_aa: CASSVSQATNEKLFF; cdr3_nt: TGTGCCAGCAGTGTGTCACAGGCAACTAATGAAAAACTGTTTTTT
clone_size: NA; v_call: TRBV20-1; d_call: NA; j_call: TRBJ2-5; cdr3_aa: CSARTFDGAGGRETQYF; cdr3_nt: TGCAGTGCTAGAACTTTCGATGGGGCAGGGGGGAGAGAGACCCAGTACTTC
clone_size: many; v_call: TRBV3-1; d_call: TRBD2; j_call: TRBJ2-5; cdr3_aa: CASSQGLAGSETQYF; cdr3_nt: TGTGCCAGCAGCCAAGGACTAGCGGGTAGCGAGACCCAGTACTTC
clone_size: many; v_call: TRBV12-3/TRBV12-4; d_call: NA; j_call: TRBJ1-1; cdr3_aa: CASSAVPSATEAFF; cdr3_nt: TGTGCCAGCAGTGCCGTGCCATCGGCCACTGAAGCTTTCTTT
clone_size: many; v_call: TRBV20-1; d_call: NA; j_call: TRBJ1-3; cdr3_aa: CSARGTPYSGNTIYF; cdr3_nt: TGCAGTGCTAGGGGGACACCTTACTCTGGAAACACCATATATTTT
clone_size: NA; v_call: TRBV5-1; d_call: TRBD2; j_call: TRBJ2-1; cdr3_aa: CASSLRLAGVGGNEQFF; cdr3_nt: TGCGCCAGCAGCTTGAGACTAGCGGGAGTTGGTGGCAATGAGCAGTTCTTC
clone_size: many; v_call: TRBV3-1; d_call: NA; j_call: TRBJ2-7; cdr3_aa: CASSHGLSANYEQYF; cdr3_nt: TGTGCCAGCAGCCACGGACTGTCGGCTAACTACGAGCAGTACTTC
clone_size: few; v_call: TRBV30; d_call: TRBD2; j_call: TRBJ2-1; cdr3_aa: CAWSGILAGFYNEQFF; cdr3_nt: TGTGCCTGGAGTGGAATACTAGCGGGATTTTACAATGAGCAGTTCTTC
clone_size: NA; v_call: TRBV7-9; d_call: TRBD1; j_call: TRBJ2-5; cdr3_aa: CASSSLPGTAWGETQYF; cdr3_nt: TGTGCCAGCAGCTCGCTCCCTGGGACAGCCTGGGGGGAGACCCAGTACTTC
clone_size: few; v_call: TRBV7-2; d_call: TRBD2; j_call: TRBJ2-1; cdr3_aa: CASSPLLAGQQFF; cdr3_nt: TGTGCCAGCAGCCCATTACTAGCGGGCCAGCAGTTCTTC
clone_size: NA; v_call: TRBV28; d_call: TRBD2; j_call: TRBJ2-5; cdr3_aa: CASRIVAGGLETQYF; cdr3_nt: TGTGCCAGCAGGATAGTAGCGGGAGGGTTGGAGACCCAGTACTTC
clone_size: NA; v_call: TRBV2; d_call: NA; j_call: TRBJ1-1; cdr3_aa: CASSRGWITEAFF; cdr3_nt: TGTGCCAGCAGTAGAGGGTGGATCACTGAAGCTTTCTTT
clone_size: NA; v_call: TRBV9; d_call: TRBD2; j_call: TRBJ2-7; cdr3_aa: CASSVGSGTRWGEYEQYF; cdr3_nt: TGTGCCAGCAGCGTAGGGAGCGGGACGAGATGGGGGGAATACGAGCAGTACTTC